This T cell receptor beta chain was sequenced during a study of T cell repertoires in cytomegalovirus infection. Study at large: CMV infection and matching HLA type were both indicated by public TCR beta signatures.

TCRdb processed the reads anew with MiXCR; each CDR3 protein has one entry. The data show about 360,000 distinct CDR3 sequences, 15% to 20% seen once. Germline CDR1 is SGHVS and CDR2 is FQNEAQ. The CDR3 has 15 residues. The ends were cut back, 3 bases at V and 4 bases at J, with 14 bases in the middle. Regarding the study as a whole: Pooled public TCR beta family frequency picked out CMV carriers with the relevant HLA.

This clonotype was detected ten times or more. Its specificity is unknown. The source is a human donor in good health (CMV status not recorded). Some clones in this sample may be carry-over from other donors' samples. The sequenced material came from PBMCs. The rearrangement links TRBV7-8 to TRBJ2-3; D remains ambiguous. CDR3 region: CASSFSFLGSDTQYF. DNA of the CDR3: TGTGCCAGCAGCTTCTCTTTCCTAGGGTCAGATACGCAGTATTTT.